The rows below give T cell receptor beta chains drawn from one sample of a study of CD8 T cells in ankylosing spondylitis. TCRdb fed the 5' RACE reads into MiXCR, producing one record per CDR3 protein. The sample comprises 180,000 or so distinct CDR3 sequences, around a tenth of which are singletons, and about 29% rests with the top ten. The sample consisted of blood, either unsorted or a sorted T cell fraction (not recorded which). The receptors here all came from a male donor with ankylosing spondylitis or in good health (not recorded which). The CDR3 runs from the conserved cysteine through the conserved F or W. The D gene is left open where the match is weak. Clone size is shown for a subset of rows, as once, few, many or a class of expanded clone.

D: TRBD1
size: many
J: TRBJ2-2
V: TRBV10-1
CDR3: CASSEGQGAIGELFF
DNA: TGCGCCAGCAGTGAGGGACAGGGGGCTATCGGGGAGCTGTTTTTT

D: TRBD1
size: -
J: TRBJ1-3
V: TRBV30
CDR3: CAWSDPTGEGNTIYF
DNA: TGTGCCTGGAGTGACCCGACAGGGGAAGGAAACACCATATATTTT

D: -
size: many
J: TRBJ2-1
V: TRBV20-1
CDR3: CSAVDPTGGSYNEQFF
DNA: TGCAGTGCAGTAGATCCGACAGGCGGCTCCTACAATGAGCAGTTCTTC

D: TRBD1
size: once
J: TRBJ2-5
V: TRBV7-9
CDR3: CASSSGQGEETQYF
DNA: TGTGCCAGCAGCTCGGGACAGGGGGAAGAGACCCAGTACTTC

D: -
size: -
J: TRBJ2-4
V: TRBV10-3
CDR3: CAISEWGPGQGGSKNIQYF
DNA: TGTGCCATCAGTGAGTGGGGGCCCGGCCAAGGGGGATCCAAAAACATTCAGTACTTC

D: -
size: many
J: TRBJ2-4
V: TRBV5-1
CDR3: CASSLVGDRDIQYF
DNA: TGCGCCAGCAGCTTGGTAGGGGATAGGGACATTCAGTACTTC

D: TRBD1
size: many
J: TRBJ1-1
V: TRBV20-1
CDR3: CSARNTGGAPNTEAFF
DNA: TGCAGTGCTAGGAATACAGGGGGCGCTCCGAACACTGAAGCTTTCTTT

D: -
size: -
J: TRBJ2-3
V: TRBV7-6
CDR3: CASSLTRLFSTDTQYF
DNA: TGTGCCAGCAGCTTAACTCGACTTTTTAGCACAGATACGCAGTATTTT

D: TRBD2
size: many
J: TRBJ2-5
V: TRBV7-8
CDR3: CASSLPSGTVQETQYF
DNA: TGTGCCAGCAGCTTACCTAGCGGGACGGTCCAAGAGACCCAGTACTTC

D: TRBD2
size: -
J: TRBJ2-1
V: TRBV20-1
CDR3: CSAAKLASGRAWNEQFF
DNA: TGCAGTGCCGCAAAACTGGCTAGCGGGAGGGCTTGGAATGAGCAGTTCTTC

D: TRBD1
size: many
J: TRBJ1-2
V: TRBV5-1
CDR3: CASTRGGQGNYGYTF
DNA: TGCGCCAGCACCCGCGGTGGACAGGGAAACTATGGCTACACCTTC

D: -
size: -
J: TRBJ2-2
V: TRBV3-1
CDR3: CASSQLSTGELFF
DNA: TGTGCCAGCAGCCAACTTTCCACCGGGGAGCTGTTTTTT

D: TRBD2
size: many
J: TRBJ2-3
V: TRBV5-1
CDR3: CASRTSGPTDTQYF
DNA: TGCGCCAGCAGGACTAGCGGACCCACAGATACGCAGTATTTT

D: -
size: many
J: TRBJ2-4
V: TRBV5-1
CDR3: CASSLGAGAKNIQYF
DNA: TGCGCCAGCAGCTTGGGAGCCGGGGCCAAAAACATTCAGTACTTC

D: -
size: few
J: TRBJ2-2
V: TRBV7-2
CDR3: CASTKSVGIKGGELFF
DNA: TGTGCCAGCACCAAGTCCGTGGGGATTAAAGGCGGGGAGCTGTTTTTT

D: -
size: -
J: TRBJ1-4
V: TRBV18
CDR3: CASSPAGYFEKLFF
DNA: TGTGCCAGCTCACCGGCAGGGTATTTCGAAAAACTGTTTTTT

D: -
size: many
J: TRBJ2-5
V: TRBV6-1
CDR3: CASSRTGTGLETQYF
DNA: TGTGCCAGCAGTAGAACCGGGACTGGGTTAGAGACCCAGTACTTC

D: TRBD2
size: many
J: TRBJ2-7
V: TRBV20-1
CDR3: CSAQLGTSATYEQYF
DNA: TGCAGTGCCCAGCTGGGGACTAGCGCGACCTACGAGCAGTACTTC

D: -
size: few
J: TRBJ1-1
V: TRBV2
CDR3: CASREGRNTEAFF
DNA: TGTGCCAGCAGGGAGGGACGGAACACTGAAGCTTTCTTT

D: -
size: many
J: TRBJ2-3
V: TRBV5-1
CDR3: CASSLDLDTQYF
DNA: TGCGCCAGCAGCTTGGATCTGGATACGCAGTATTTT

D: -
size: -
J: TRBJ1-4
V: TRBV2
CDR3: CASSAVWGAGEKLFF
DNA: TGTGCCAGCAGTGCCGTCTGGGGGGCCGGGGAAAAACTGTTTTTT

D: TRBD2
size: -
J: TRBJ2-7
V: TRBV29-1
CDR3: CSVELAGGYEQYF
DNA: TGCAGCGTTGAACTAGCGGGAGGCTACGAGCAGTACTTC

D: TRBD2
size: many
J: TRBJ2-1
V: TRBV3-1
CDR3: CASSSTGTSGGYYNEQFF
DNA: TGTGCCAGCAGCTCCACCGGGACTAGCGGGGGATACTACAATGAGCAGTTCTTC

D: -
size: few
J: TRBJ1-1
V: TRBV5-1
CDR3: CASSLVRGRGPPWDTEAFF
DNA: TGCGCCAGCAGCTTGGTGCGCGGCAGGGGCCCGCCCTGGGACACTGAAGCTTTCTTT

D: -
size: many
J: TRBJ1-1
V: TRBV21-1
CDR3: CASSQIYSTGSNTEAFF
DNA: TGTGCCAGCAGCCAAATCTATTCGACAGGGTCGAACACTGAAGCTTTCTTT

D: TRBD1
size: many
J: TRBJ1-6
V: TRBV6-1
CDR3: CASSESNRGIGSPLHF
DNA: TGTGCCAGCAGTGAATCTAACAGGGGAATAGGATCACCCCTCCACTTT

D: -
size: many
J: TRBJ1-5
V: TRBV29-1
CDR3: CSVAGFNQPQHF
DNA: TGCAGCGTTGCGGGATTCAATCAGCCCCAGCATTTT

D: -
size: many
J: TRBJ2-4
V: TRBV5-1
CDR3: CASSLTSGENIQYF
DNA: TGCGCCAGCAGCTTGACTTCAGGGGAAAACATTCAGTACTTC

D: -
size: many
J: TRBJ2-7
V: TRBV24-1
CDR3: CATSDPTRTGSYEQYF
DNA: TGTGCCACCAGTGATCCTACCAGAACAGGGTCCTACGAGCAGTACTTC

D: -
size: few
J: TRBJ1-2
V: TRBV5-1
CDR3: CASSLGPGVVSSGYTF
DNA: TGCGCCAGCAGCTTGGGGCCGGGAGTCGTATCGTCCGGCTACACCTTC

D: -
size: few
J: TRBJ2-5
V: TRBV11-2
CDR3: CASSFVPQETQYF
DNA: TGTGCCAGCAGCTTCGTCCCCCAAGAGACCCAGTACTTC

D: -
size: many
J: TRBJ2-1
V: TRBV6-2/TRBV6-3
CDR3: CASSRTGSSYNEQFF
DNA: TGTGCCAGCAGCCGTACAGGGAGCTCCTACAATGAGCAGTTCTTC

D: -
size: few
J: TRBJ2-3
V: TRBV5-4
CDR3: CASSSQGVAQYF
DNA: TGTGCCAGCAGCTCCCAGGGTGTTGCGCAGTATTTT

D: -
size: -
J: TRBJ2-2
V: TRBV7-2
CDR3: CASSPQGGNTGELFF
DNA: TGTGCCAGCAGCCCCCAAGGGGGTAACACCGGGGAGCTGTTTTTT

D: TRBD2
size: many
J: TRBJ2-5
V: TRBV12-3/TRBV12-4
CDR3: CASSLSSAGVETQYF
DNA: TGTGCCAGCAGTTTAAGTTCGGCGGGAGTAGAGACCCAGTACTTC

D: -
size: many
J: TRBJ2-4
V: TRBV5-6
CDR3: CASSLLGGLNIQYF
DNA: TGTGCCAGCAGCTTGCTAGGGGGTTTAAACATTCAGTACTTC

D: TRBD1
size: many
J: TRBJ1-1
V: TRBV20-1
CDR3: CSATGTGNTEAFF
DNA: TGCAGTGCTACCGGGACAGGGAACACTGAAGCTTTCTTT

D: TRBD1
size: many
J: TRBJ1-4
V: TRBV5-1
CDR3: CASSLAGTVDEKLFF
DNA: TGCGCCAGCAGCTTGGCCGGGACAGTGGACGAAAAACTGTTTTTT

D: -
size: few
J: TRBJ1-5
V: TRBV7-2
CDR3: CASSDGQRSQPQHF
DNA: TGTGCCAGCAGCGACGGCCAGAGAAGTCAGCCCCAGCATTTT

D: TRBD2
size: many
J: TRBJ2-1
V: TRBV12-3/TRBV12-4
CDR3: CASSWSSGRQVEQFF
DNA: TGTGCCAGCAGTTGGAGTAGCGGGAGGCAGGTGGAGCAGTTCTTC

D: TRBD2
size: many
J: TRBJ2-1
V: TRBV3-1
CDR3: CASSQEWTSGNSYNEQFF
DNA: TGTGCCAGCAGCCAAGAATGGACTAGCGGGAATTCCTACAATGAGCAGTTCTTC

D: -
size: many
J: TRBJ2-5
V: TRBV4-1
CDR3: CASSWTLQETQYF
DNA: TGCGCCAGCAGCTGGACTCTCCAAGAGACCCAGTACTTC